The 21 T cell receptor beta chains given below trace back to one sample, sequenced in a study of chemoradiotherapy in HPV16-positive cancers. TCRdb keeps only in-frame clones here, not all; method: immunoSEQ multiplex PCR. The sample carries 800 or so clones, about 82% recorded once. Here the sequenced sample was tumor tissue, taken from a patient who underwent chemoradiotherapy. These receptor sequences come from a human donor with HPV-associated anogenital cancer.

The chain couples TRBV19 to TRBJ1-3; 7 positions agree with TRBD1. CDR1 LNHDA and CDR2 SQIVND come from the germline V gene (reference sequence). This CDR3 has 14 amino acids. J lost 2 bases, V lost 5 bases, and 3 bases had no gene match. The CDR3 is CASSEGGAGNTIYF. The CDR3 nucleotides are TGTGCCAGTAGTGAAGGGGGCGCTGGAAACACCATATATTTT. The complete variable domain, with remaining parts taken from reference TRBV19 and TRBJ1-3, reads DGGITQSPKYLFRKEGQNVTLSCEQNLNHDAMYWYRQDPGQGLRLIYYSQIVNDFQKGDIAEGYSVSREKKESFPLTVTSAQKNPTAFYLCASSEGGAGNTIYFGEGSWLTVV.

This rearrangement joins TRBV7-9 to TRBJ2-7; tentative D call: TRBD1 (6 bases). Trimming stripped 5 bases from V and 2 bases from J, with 10 bases between. The CDR3 is made up of 13 amino acids. Germline assignment: CDR1 SEHNR and CDR2 FQNEAQ (reference sequence). CDR3 protein: CASSHDRTYEQYF. CDR3 DNA sequence: TGTGCCAGCAGCCACGACAGGACCTACGAGCAGTACTTC.

The V and J genes are TRBV2 and TRBJ1-6; D may be TRBD1 (6 bases). Germline V gives CDR1 SNHLY, CDR2 FYNNEI. This CDR3 region has 14 residues. Between the trimmed V and J ends, which lost 2 bases and 9 bases, there was a span of 11 bases. The CDR3: CASSETGQGSPLHF. CDR3 bases: TGTGCCAGCAGTGAAACAGGGCAAGGTTCACCCCTCCACTTT.

The V gene is TRBV7-9, the J gene TRBJ1-2; 9 bases agree with TRBD1. The CDR3 covers 15 residues. After removal of 5 bases from V and 8 bases from J, the junction contained 12 bases not matched to a gene. Germline CDR1 SEHNR, CDR2 FQNEAQ (reference sequence). CDR3 DNA: TGTGCCAGCAGCCAACAACAGGGGGCGCAAAGGGGCTACACCTTC. Its translation is CASSQQQGAQRGYTF.

This clone was picked up one time. DNA of the CDR3: TGTGCCAGCAGTTTTCCGGGGGGCCCAGATACGCAGTATTTT. Protein product: CASSFPGGPDTQYF. This rearrangement joins TRBV28 to TRBJ2-3; a weak D match, TRBD2 (7 bases). CDR3 size: 14 residues. CDR1 and CDR2 (germline): MDHEN, SYDVKM. The ends were cut back, 3 bases at V and 4 bases at J, with 11 bases in the middle.

The chain joins TRBV6-1 to TRBJ2-1; the match to TRBD2 covers 8 bases. CDR1 and CDR2 from the germline V gene are MNHNS and SASEGT. Trimming removed 1 base from V and 2 bases from J; junction bases left unmatched: 1. The CDR3 sequence is 15 residues long. The CDR3 protein is CASSEVSGAYNEQFF. CDR3 bases: TGTGCCAGCAGTGAAGTTAGCGGGGCCTACAATGAGCAGTTCTTC.

The chain is built from TRBV5-1 and TRBJ1-2, with 9 positions matching TRBD1. The V segment lost 7 bases and the J segment 4 bases; nucleotides outside the gene matches: 11. The germline V gene encodes CDR1 SGHRS and CDR2 YFSETQ. The CDR3 spans 15 residues. In nucleotides, the CDR3 is TGCGCCAGCTCTGAGACAGGGGGATGGCGCTATGGCTACACCTTC. This encodes CASSETGGWRYGYTF.

The genes are TRBV18 and TRBJ2-1, with unresolved D. Germline V CDR1 and CDR2: KGHSH, LQKENI. V dropped 2 bases and J dropped 4 bases, with 18 bases sitting between them. CDR3 length: 17 amino acids. CDR3 in amino acids: CASSPILSLAVYNEQFF. The CDR3 nucleotides are TGTGCCAGCTCACCAATCCTTAGCCTCGCAGTATACAATGAGCAGTTCTTC.

V usage is TRBV5-1 and J usage is TRBJ1-1, with a tentative D call TRBD1 (5 bases). Germline-derived CDR1 and CDR2 are SGHRS and YFSETQ. The CDR3 sequence is 13 residues long. The ends were cut back, 6 bases at V and 4 bases at J, with 13 bases in the middle. The CDR3 nucleotides are TGCGCCAGCACCCCGCTGGGGGGCACTGAAGCTTTCTTT. Translated: CASTPLGGTEAFF. The full variable domain, with the rest looked up from reference TRBV5-1 and TRBJ1-1, is KAGVTQTPRYLIKTRGQQVTLSCSPISGHRSVSWYQQTPGQGLQFLFEYFSETQRNKGNFPGRFSGRQFSNSRSEMNVSTLELGDSALYLCASTPLGGTEAFFGQGTRLTVV.

This clone occurred once. The CDR3 region has the DNA TGTGCCAGCAGCAGTGACACGTATAGCAATCAGCCCCAGCATTTT. Translation: CASSSDTYSNQPQHF. The rearrangement joins TRBV6-5 to TRBJ1-5; unclear D gene. V lost 6 bases to trimming and J lost 0 bases, with 12 bases between them. Germline CDR1 is MNHEY and CDR2 is SVGAGI. There are 15 residues in the CDR3.

The rearrangement uses TRBV5-6 and TRBJ2-5; D may be TRBD1 or TRBD2 (5 bases each). The CDR3 sequence is 12 residues long. Germline V CDR1 and CDR2: SGHDT, YYEEEE. V was pared by 4 bases and J by 5 bases, with 9 bases between. Written as DNA, the CDR3 is TGTGCCAGCAGCCCGGGACGGGAGACCCAGTACTTC. It specifies CASSPGRETQYF.

The chain combines TRBV5-5 with TRBJ2-7; 10 bases agree with TRBD1. Per germline, CDR1 SGHKS and CDR2 YYEKEE (reference sequence). CDR3 length equals 15 residues. V lost 4 bases and J lost 5; bases outside the gene matches: 9. The CDR3 loop is CASSTVDRGQNEQYF. For the CDR3, the DNA is TGTGCCAGCAGCACAGTCGACAGGGGGCAAAACGAGCAGTACTTC.

This chain joins TRBV2 and TRBJ1-4; D remains ambiguous. V was trimmed by 2 bases and J by 7 bases, leaving 5 bases between them. The germline gives CDR1 SNHLY, CDR2 FYNNEI. The CDR3 has 12 residues. CDR3 residues: CASSERGEKLFF. As DNA, the CDR3 is TGTGCCAGCAGTGAACGGGGTGAAAAACTGTTTTTT.

This chain uses TRBV2 with TRBJ2-1; TRBD2 agrees at 13 bases. The CDR3 is 14 residues long. Trimming cost V 8 bases and J 10 bases; bases outside gene matches: 8. Germline values: CDR1 SNHLY, CDR2 FYNNEI. The CDR3 nucleotides read TGTGCCAGCTCGGGACTAGCGGGGCAACGGGAGCAGTTCTTC. Protein: CASSGLAGQREQFF.

The J gene is TRBJ2-1, the V gene TRBV7-9; D ambiguous. The V and J ends lost 3 bases and 10 bases respectively, with 10 bases between them. The CDR3 extends over 12 amino acids. Per the germline V gene, CDR1 is SEHNR and CDR2 is FQNEAQ (reference sequence). CDR3 amino acids: CASSFRLGEQFF. The CDR3 DNA reads TGTGCCAGCAGCTTTCGACTTGGCGAGCAGTTCTTC.

The chain has TRBV7-9 and TRBJ1-4, with unresolved D. Germline V CDR1 and CDR2: SEHNR, FQNEAQ (reference sequence). The V and J ends lost 2 bases and 4 bases respectively, with 14 bases between them. There are 16 residues in the CDR3. In DNA form, the CDR3 reads TGTGCCAGCAGCTTATTGGTTCCGATCCTTAATGAAAAACTGTTTTTT. This translates into CASSLLVPILNEKLFF.

V and J are TRBV4-1 and TRBJ2-1; possible D gene TRBD2, 6 bases. In germline, CDR1 is MGHRA, CDR2 YSYEKL. This CDR3 has 16 amino acids. With 0 bases removed from V and 4 bases from J, the gap between germline ends came to 13 bases. CDR3 nucleotide sequence: TGCGCCAGCAGCCAAGATACTAGCAATCTTTACAATGAGCAGTTCTTC. Its protein product is CASSQDTSNLYNEQFF.

This chain uses TRBV6-6 with TRBJ1-1; a possible D gene is TRBD1 (5 bases). V gave up 5 bases and J gave up 10 bases, with 14 bases separating them. This CDR3 spans 12 amino acids. Germline V gene data show CDR1 as MNHNY and CDR2 as SVGAGI (reference sequence). The CDR3 is CASSRRGSGAFF. CDR3 bases: TGTGCCAGCAGTCGAAGGGGTTCTGGAGCTTTCTTT.

This clone was seen only once. The rearrangement links TRBV11-2 to TRBJ1-6; maybe TRBD1 (5 bases). V lost 0 bases, J lost 7 bases, and 10 bases lay in between. The CDR3 is 15 amino acids. Per germline, CDR1 SGHAT and CDR2 FQNNGV. The CDR3 loop is CASSLEPGWNSPLHF. The CDR3 DNA reads TGTGCCAGCAGCTTAGAACCAGGGTGGAATTCACCCCTCCACTTT. The full variable domain, with the rest looked up from reference TRBV11-2 and TRBJ1-6, is EAGVAQSPRYKIIEKRQSVAFWCNPISGHATLYWYQQILGQGPKLLIQFQNNGVVDDSQLPKDRFSAERLKGVDSTLKIQPAKLEDSAVYLCASSLEPGWNSPLHFGNGTRLTVT.

This chain joins TRBV10-2 and TRBJ2-1, with 11 bases matching TRBD2. V was pared by 3 bases and J by 1 base, with 2 bases of the junction left unmatched. The CDR3 extends over 16 amino acids. Per the germline V gene, CDR1 is WSHSY and CDR2 is SAAADI. CDR3 sequence: CASSEPSGGSYNEQFF. For the CDR3, the DNA is TGCGCCAGCAGTGAACCTAGCGGGGGGTCCTACAATGAGCAGTTCTTC.

This chain joins TRBV4-2 and TRBJ2-3, with TRBD2 identical over 12 bases. CDR1 and CDR2 from the germline V gene are LGHNA and YNFKEQ. After removal of 5 bases from V and 2 bases from J, the junction contained 5 bases not matched to a gene. The CDR3 extends over 16 amino acids. CDR3 nucleotides: TGTGCCAGCAGCTACCTAGCGGGGGGGACCACAGATACGCAGTATTTT. Translating it yields CASSYLAGGTTDTQYF.